This TCR beta chain was recovered during a study of shared T cell receptors in the human thymus. Repertoires were generated with immunoSEQ multiplex PCR, while TCRdb's copy carries only in-frame clones and drops some. The table records hundreds of thousands of clones, around 82% of them present only once. Germline lookup yields CDR1 LGHNT and CDR2 FRNRAP. The CDR3 has 14 residues. The V gene lost 2 bases and the J gene lost 8 bases, with 15 bases spanning the gap. These same records also appear under a second study, on human thymus T cells. This second study says: From resections taken during corrective heart surgery, the thymus tissue was obtained.

The genes are TRBV12-5 and TRBJ1-2; possible D gene TRBD1, 6 bases. What was sequenced was thymocytes. The origin of this receptor is a boy under three years old with a congenital heart defect. This CDR3 is CASGLFRQVGGYTF. Here the CDR3 DNA reads TGTGCTAGTGGTTTGTTCCGACAGGTCGGGGGCTACACCTTC.